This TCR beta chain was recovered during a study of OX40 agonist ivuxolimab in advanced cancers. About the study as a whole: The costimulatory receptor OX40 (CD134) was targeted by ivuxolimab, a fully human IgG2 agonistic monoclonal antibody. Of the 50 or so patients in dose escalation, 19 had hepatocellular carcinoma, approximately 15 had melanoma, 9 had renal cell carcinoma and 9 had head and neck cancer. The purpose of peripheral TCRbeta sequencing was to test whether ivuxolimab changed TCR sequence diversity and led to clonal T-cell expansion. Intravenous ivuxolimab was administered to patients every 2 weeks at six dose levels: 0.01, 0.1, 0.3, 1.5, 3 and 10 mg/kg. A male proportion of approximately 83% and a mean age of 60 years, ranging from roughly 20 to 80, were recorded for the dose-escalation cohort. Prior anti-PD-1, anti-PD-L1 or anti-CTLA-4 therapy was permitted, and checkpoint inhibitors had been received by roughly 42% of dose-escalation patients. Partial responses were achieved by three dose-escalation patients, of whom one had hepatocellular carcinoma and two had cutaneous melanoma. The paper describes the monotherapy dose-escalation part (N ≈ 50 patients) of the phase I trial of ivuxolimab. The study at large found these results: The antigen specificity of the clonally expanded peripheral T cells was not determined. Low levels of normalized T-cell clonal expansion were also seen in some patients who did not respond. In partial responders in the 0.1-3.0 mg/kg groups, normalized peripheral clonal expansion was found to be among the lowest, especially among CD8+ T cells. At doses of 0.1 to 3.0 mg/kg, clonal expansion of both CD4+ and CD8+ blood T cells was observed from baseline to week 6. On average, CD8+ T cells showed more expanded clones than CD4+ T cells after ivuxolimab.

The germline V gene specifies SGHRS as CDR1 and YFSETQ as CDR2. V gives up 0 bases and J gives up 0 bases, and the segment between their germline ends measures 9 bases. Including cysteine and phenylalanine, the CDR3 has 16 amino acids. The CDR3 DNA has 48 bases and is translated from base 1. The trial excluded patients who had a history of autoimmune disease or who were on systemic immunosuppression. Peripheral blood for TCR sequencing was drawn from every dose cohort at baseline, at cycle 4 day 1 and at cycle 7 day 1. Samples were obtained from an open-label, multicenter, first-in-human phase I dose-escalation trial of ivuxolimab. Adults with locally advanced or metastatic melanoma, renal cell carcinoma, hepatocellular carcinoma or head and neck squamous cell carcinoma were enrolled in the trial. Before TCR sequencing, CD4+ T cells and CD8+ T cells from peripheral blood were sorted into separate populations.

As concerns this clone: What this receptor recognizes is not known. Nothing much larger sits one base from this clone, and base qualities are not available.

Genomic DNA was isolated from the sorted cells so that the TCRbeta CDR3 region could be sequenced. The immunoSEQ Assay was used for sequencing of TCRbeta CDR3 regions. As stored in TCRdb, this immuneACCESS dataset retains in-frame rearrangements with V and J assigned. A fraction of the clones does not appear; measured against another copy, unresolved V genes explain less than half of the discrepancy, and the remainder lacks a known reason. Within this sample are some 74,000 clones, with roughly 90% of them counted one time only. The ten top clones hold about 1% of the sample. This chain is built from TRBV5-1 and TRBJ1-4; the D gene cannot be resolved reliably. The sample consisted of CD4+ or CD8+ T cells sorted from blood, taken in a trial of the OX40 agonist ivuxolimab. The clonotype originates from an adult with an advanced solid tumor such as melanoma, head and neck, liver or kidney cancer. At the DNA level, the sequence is TGCGCCAGCAGCTTGGCCGCAGACACAACTAATGAAAAACTGTTTTTT. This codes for CASSLAADTTNEKLFF.